This T cell receptor (beta chain) stems from a study of graft-versus-host responses after intestinal transplantation. About the study: Grafts that recipients had were multivisceral, liver-intestinal, or isolated intestinal transplants.

The count of this clone is one. Its antigen remains unidentified. Study findings and constraints: Researchers found GvH clones in recipient marrow, and some showed up first in ileum or blood. Within the allografts of patients who had graft-donor T cell macrochimerism, graft-versus-host to host-versus-graft clonal ratios were high.

TCRdb keeps only in-frame clones here, not all; method: immunoSEQ multiplex PCR. The sample has roughly 97,000 clones; 90% to 95% are singletons. V lost 1 base, J lost 1 base, and 13 bases lay in between. This CDR3 region has 16 residues. Germline V CDR1 and CDR2: MGHRA, YSYEKL. This TCR was sampled from a human donor who was the organ donor for an intestinal transplant. The material was unstimulated CD4+ T cells sorted from spleen or lymph node cells, obtained before transplant. V usage is TRBV4-1 and J usage is TRBJ2-5, with TRBD2 as a possible D gene (5 bases). The DNA of the CDR3 is TGCGCCAGCAGCCAAGTAAGCCGCAGCGGCCAAGAGACCCAGTACTTC. Translation: CASSQVSRSGQETQYF.